Detailed here is one T cell receptor (beta chain). Its antigen is not identified. Employing constant-segment primers, 5'RACE generated TCR alpha and TCR beta cDNA libraries bearing sample barcodes and UMIs. A single record per CDR3 protein comes from TCRdb applying MiXCR to the 5' RACE reads. This table has under 300,000 distinct CDR3 sequences, about a sixth appearing once. This record belongs to a study of T-cell memory formation after mild COVID-19. For the study at large: TCR clusters were mostly confined to one donor each.

Study-level findings and limits: Clones shrinking between day 15 and 85 showed a balanced CD4/CD8 split, and those that grew later tilted toward CD4+.

CDR3 length: 11 residues. Trimming removed 6 bases at V and 11 bases at J, with 10 bases between. The germline CDR1 and CDR2 sequences are SNHLY and FYNNEI. This sequence joins TRBV2 and TRBJ1-4; D gene ambiguous. Sequenced: PBMCs or a T cell subset sorted from them (not recorded which). The sequence was collected from a man between 18 and 29 years old who had mild COVID-19 (a few samples of this study predate the infection). Cell type and time point are not known. CDR3 region: CASRTEWKLFF. Written as DNA, the CDR3 is TGTGCCAGCAGAACTGAATGGAAACTGTTTTTT.